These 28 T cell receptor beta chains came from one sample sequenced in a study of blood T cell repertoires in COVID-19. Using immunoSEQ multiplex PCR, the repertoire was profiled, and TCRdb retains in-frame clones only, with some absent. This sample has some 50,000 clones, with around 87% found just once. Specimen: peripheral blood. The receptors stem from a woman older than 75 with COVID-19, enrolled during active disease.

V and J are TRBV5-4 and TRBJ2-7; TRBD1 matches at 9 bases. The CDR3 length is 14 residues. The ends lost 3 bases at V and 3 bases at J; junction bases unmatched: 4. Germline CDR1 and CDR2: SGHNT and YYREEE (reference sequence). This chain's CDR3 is CASSYPGQGYEQYF. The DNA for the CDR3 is TGTGCCAGCAGCTATCCGGGACAGGGCTACGAGCAGTACTTC.

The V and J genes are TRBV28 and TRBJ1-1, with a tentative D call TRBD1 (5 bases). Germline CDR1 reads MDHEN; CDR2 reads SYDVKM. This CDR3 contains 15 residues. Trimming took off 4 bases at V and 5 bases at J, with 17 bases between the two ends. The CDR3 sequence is CASSSYQGVGTEAFF. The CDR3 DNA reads TGTGCCAGCAGTTCATACCAAGGGGTAGGAACTGAAGCTTTCTTT. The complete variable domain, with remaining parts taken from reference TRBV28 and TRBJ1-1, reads DVKVTQSSRYLVKRTGEKVFLECVQDMDHENMFWYRQDPGLGLRLIYFSYDVKMKEKGDIPEGYSVSREKKERFSLILESASTNQTSMYLCASSSYQGVGTEAFFGQGTRLTVV.

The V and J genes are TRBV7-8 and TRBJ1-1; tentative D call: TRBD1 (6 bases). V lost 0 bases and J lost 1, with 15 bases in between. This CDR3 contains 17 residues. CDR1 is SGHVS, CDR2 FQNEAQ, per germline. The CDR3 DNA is TGTGCCAGCAGCTTAGCGCCAGGGGCGCAAAGGAACACTGAAGCTTTCTTT. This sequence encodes CASSLAPGAQRNTEAFF.

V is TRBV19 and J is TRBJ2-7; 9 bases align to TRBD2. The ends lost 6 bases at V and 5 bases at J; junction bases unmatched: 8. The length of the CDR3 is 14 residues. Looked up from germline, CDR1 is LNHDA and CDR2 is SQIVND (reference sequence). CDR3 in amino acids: CASRKRGAGDEQYF. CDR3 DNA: TGTGCCAGTAGGAAGCGGGGGGCGGGGGACGAGCAGTACTTC.

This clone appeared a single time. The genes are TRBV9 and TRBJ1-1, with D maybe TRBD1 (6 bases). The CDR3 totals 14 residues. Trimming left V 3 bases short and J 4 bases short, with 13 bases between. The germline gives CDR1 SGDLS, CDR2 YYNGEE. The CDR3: CASSGGGGFTEAFF. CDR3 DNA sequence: TGTGCCAGCAGCGGGGGAGGGGGATTCACTGAAGCTTTCTTT.

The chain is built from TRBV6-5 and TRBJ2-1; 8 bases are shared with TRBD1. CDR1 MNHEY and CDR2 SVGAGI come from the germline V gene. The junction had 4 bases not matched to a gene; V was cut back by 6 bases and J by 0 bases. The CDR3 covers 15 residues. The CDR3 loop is CASRGDRSSYNEQFF. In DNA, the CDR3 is TGTGCCAGCAGGGGGGACAGGAGCTCCTACAATGAGCAGTTCTTC.

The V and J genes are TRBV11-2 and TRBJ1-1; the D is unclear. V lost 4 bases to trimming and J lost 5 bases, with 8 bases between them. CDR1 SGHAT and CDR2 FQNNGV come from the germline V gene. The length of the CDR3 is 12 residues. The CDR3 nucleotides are TGTGCCAGCAGCTCGCAGAGGACTGAAGCTTTCTTT. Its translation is CASSSQRTEAFF.

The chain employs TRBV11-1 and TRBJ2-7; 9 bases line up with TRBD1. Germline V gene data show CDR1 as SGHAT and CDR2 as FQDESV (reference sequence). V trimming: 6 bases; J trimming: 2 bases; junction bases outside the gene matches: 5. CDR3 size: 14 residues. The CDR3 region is CASSPQGAAYEQYF. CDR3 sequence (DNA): TGTGCCAGCAGTCCACAGGGGGCAGCCTACGAGCAGTACTTC.

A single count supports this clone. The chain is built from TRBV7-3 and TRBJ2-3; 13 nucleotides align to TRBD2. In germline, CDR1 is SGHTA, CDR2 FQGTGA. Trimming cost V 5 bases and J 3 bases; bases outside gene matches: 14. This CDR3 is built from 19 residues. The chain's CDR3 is CASSHGLAGEGRATDTQYF. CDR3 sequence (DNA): TGTGCCAGCAGCCACGGACTAGCGGGGGAAGGGCGAGCAACAGATACGCAGTATTTT.

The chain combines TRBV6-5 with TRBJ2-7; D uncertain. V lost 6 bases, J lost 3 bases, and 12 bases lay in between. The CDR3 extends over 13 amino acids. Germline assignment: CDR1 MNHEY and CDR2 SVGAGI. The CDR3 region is CASSRFNSYEQYF. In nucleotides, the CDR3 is TGTGCCAGCAGCCGATTTAACAGCTACGAGCAGTACTTC.

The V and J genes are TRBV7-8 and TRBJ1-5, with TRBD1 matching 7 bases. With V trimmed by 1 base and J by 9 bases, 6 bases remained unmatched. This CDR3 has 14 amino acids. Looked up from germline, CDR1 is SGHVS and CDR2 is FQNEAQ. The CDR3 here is CASSLGGTAGPQHF. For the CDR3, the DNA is TGTGCCAGCAGCTTAGGCGGGACAGCTGGGCCCCAGCATTTT.

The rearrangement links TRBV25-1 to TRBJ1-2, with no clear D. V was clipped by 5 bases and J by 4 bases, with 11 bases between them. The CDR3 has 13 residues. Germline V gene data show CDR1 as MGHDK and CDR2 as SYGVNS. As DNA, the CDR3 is TGTGCCAGCAGTCGCATCGCGGCCTATGGCTACACCTTC. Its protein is CASSRIAAYGYTF.

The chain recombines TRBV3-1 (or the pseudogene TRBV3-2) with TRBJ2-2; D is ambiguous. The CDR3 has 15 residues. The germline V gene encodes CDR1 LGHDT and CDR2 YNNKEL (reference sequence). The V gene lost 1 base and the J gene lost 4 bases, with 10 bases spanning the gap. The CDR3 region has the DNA TGTGCCAGCAGCCAAGCGAACAGACGCACCGGGGAGCTGTTTTTT. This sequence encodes CASSQANRRTGELFF.

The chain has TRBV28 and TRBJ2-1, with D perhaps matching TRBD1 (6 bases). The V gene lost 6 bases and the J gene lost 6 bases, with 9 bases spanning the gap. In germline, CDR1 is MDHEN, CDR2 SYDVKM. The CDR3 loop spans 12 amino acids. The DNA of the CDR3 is TGTGCCAGCAGCCTACAGGGCAATGAGCAGTTCTTC. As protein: CASSLQGNEQFF.

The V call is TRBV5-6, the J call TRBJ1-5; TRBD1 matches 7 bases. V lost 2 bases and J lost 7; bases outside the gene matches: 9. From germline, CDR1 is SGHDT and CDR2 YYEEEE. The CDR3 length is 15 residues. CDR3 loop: CASSLTTGIRQPQHF. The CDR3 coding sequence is TGTGCCAGCAGCTTAACGACAGGGATCCGGCAGCCCCAGCATTTT.

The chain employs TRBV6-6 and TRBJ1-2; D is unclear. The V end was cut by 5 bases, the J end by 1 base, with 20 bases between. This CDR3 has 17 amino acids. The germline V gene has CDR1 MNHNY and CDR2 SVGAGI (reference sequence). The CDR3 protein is CASSPLSRAFLNYGYTF. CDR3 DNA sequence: TGTGCCAGCAGTCCCCTCTCGAGAGCTTTCCTTAACTATGGCTACACCTTC.

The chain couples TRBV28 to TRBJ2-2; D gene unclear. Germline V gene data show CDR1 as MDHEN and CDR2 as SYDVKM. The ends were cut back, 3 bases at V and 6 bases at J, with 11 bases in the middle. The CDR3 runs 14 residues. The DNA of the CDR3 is TGTGCCAGCAGTTTTTCGGGTTATCCCGGGGAGCTGTTTTTT. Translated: CASSFSGYPGELFF.

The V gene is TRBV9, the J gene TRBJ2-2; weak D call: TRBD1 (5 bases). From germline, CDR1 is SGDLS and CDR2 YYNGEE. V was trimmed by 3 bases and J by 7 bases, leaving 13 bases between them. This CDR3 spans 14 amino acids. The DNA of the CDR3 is TGTGCCAGCAGCGGGGGCCTATGGGGCGGGGAGCTGTTTTTT. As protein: CASSGGLWGGELFF.

Here the CDR3 DNA reads TGTGCCAGCAGTTTGCTTATGCAGGGCAACACTGAAGCTTTCTTT. Translation: CASSLLMQGNTEAFF. The chain uses TRBV27 and TRBJ1-1, with D maybe TRBD1 (5 bases). Germline V gene sequence: CDR1 MNHEY, CDR2 SMNVEV (reference sequence). The V gene lost 3 bases and the J gene lost 2 bases, with 13 bases spanning the gap. The CDR3 loop spans 15 amino acids.

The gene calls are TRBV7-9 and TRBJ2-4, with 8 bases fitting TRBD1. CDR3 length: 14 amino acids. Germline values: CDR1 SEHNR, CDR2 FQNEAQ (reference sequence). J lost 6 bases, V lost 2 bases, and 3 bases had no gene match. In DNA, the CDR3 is TGTGCCAGCAGCTTACAGGGGGCTGGAAACATTCAGTACTTC. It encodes CASSLQGAGNIQYF.

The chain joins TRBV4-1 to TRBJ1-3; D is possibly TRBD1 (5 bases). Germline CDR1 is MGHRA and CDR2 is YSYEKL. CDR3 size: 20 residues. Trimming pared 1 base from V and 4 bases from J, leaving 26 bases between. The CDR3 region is CASSQAYSRMGLMTGNTIYF. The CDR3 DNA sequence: TGCGCCAGCAGCCAAGCATACAGCAGAATGGGACTGATGACCGGAAACACCATATATTTT.

The CDR3 region has the DNA TGTGCCAGCACCTCGGTAGGGAGCTCCTACAATGAGCAGTTCTTC. Residues: CASTSVGSSYNEQFF. This chain connects TRBV6-6 to TRBJ2-1; D is possibly TRBD2 (5 bases). The CDR3 loop spans 15 amino acids. With 7 bases removed from V and 0 bases from J, the gap between germline ends came to 13 bases. The germline V gene has CDR1 MNHNY and CDR2 SVGAGI (reference sequence).

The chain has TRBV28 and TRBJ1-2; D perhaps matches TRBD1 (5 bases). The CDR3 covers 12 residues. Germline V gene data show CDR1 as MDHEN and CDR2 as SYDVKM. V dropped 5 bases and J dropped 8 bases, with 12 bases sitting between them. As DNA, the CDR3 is TGTGCCAGCAGTCGGGGGATGAGCGGCTACACCTTC. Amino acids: CASSRGMSGYTF.

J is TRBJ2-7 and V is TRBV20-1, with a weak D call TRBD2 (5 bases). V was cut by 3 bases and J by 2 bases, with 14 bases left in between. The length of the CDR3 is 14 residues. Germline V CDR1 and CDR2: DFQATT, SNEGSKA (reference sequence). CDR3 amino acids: CSASLQRTPYEQYF. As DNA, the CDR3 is TGCAGTGCTAGTCTCCAGCGGACCCCCTACGAGCAGTACTTC.

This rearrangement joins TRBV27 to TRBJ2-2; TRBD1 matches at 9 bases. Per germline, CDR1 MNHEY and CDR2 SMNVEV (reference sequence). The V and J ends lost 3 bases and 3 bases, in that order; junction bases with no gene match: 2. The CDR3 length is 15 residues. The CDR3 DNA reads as TGTGCCAGCAGTTTGACAGGGGGGGACACCGGGGAGCTGTTTTTT. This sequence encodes CASSLTGGDTGELFF.

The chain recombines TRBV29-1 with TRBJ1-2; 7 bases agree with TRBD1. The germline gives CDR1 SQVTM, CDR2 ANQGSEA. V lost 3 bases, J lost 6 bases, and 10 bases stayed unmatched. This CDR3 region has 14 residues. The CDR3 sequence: CSVDSTGVANGYTF. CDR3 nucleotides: TGCAGCGTTGACTCTACAGGGGTAGCGAATGGCTACACCTTC.

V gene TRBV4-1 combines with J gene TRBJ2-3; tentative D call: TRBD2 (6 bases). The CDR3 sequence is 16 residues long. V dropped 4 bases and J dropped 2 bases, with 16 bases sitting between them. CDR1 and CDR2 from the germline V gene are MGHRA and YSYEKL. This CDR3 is CASSPPVGRDTDTQYF. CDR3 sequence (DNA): TGCGCCAGCAGCCCCCCTGTGGGGCGGGACACAGATACGCAGTATTTT.

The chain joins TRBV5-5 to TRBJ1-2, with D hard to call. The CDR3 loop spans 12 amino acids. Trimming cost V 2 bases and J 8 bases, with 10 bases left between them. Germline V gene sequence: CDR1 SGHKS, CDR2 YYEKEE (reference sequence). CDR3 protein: CASSLSIAGYTF. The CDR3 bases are TGTGCCAGCAGCTTATCCATCGCGGGCTACACCTTC.